The next 14 T cell receptor beta chains were all read from a single sample in a study of patients and donors after allogeneic stem cell transplantation (TCRdb year 2020). The library was generated by RT-PCR. Sequencing was carried out with a NextSeq 550. The public reads were reprocessed in TCRdb via fastp at Q25 and MiXCR, keeping in-frame beta chains. Every CDR3 protein is listed once, alongside the most common genes and DNA of its rows. This sample lists 400,000 to 500,000 distinct CDR3 sequences; about a sixth were detected once. Less than 8% of the sample goes to the ten largest clones. The sequencing input was blood, either unsorted or a sorted T cell fraction (not recorded which). These TCRs come from a human donor who was either an allogeneic HSCT recipient or a stem cell or donor lymphocyte infusion donor (not recorded which). It is not recorded whose cells these are; they may come from a transplant donor.

The chain employs TRBV7-2 and TRBJ2-7; 8 bases match TRBD1. This CDR3 spans 14 amino acids. Germline CDR1 reads SGHTA; CDR2 reads FQGNSA. V shed 5 bases, J shed 4 bases, and the junction held 7 bases outside the gene matches. The DNA of the CDR3 is TGTGCCAGCAGCACCCGGACAGGGCCGTACGAGCAGTACTTC. It codes for CASSTRTGPYEQYF.

This clonotype turned up a few times. Here the CDR3 reads CSARGIPWTSISNEQFF. CDR3 coding DNA: TGCAGTGCTAGAGGAATTCCATGGACTAGCATCAGCAATGAGCAGTTCTTC. The V and J genes are TRBV20-1 and TRBJ2-1, with 8 bases matching TRBD2. Germline assignment: CDR1 DFQATT and CDR2 SNEGSKA (reference sequence). J gave up 6 bases and V 1 base, and 14 bases lay outside the gene matches. The CDR3 totals 17 residues.

The V gene is TRBV10-3, the J gene TRBJ1-2, with D possibly TRBD1 on 6 matching bases. V was cut by 2 bases and J by 4 bases, with 20 bases left in between. The CDR3 contains 17 residues. Germline values: CDR1 ENHRY, CDR2 SYGVKD. The CDR3 reads CAISETFKKGGSYGYTF. In DNA, the CDR3 is TGTGCCATCAGTGAGACCTTTAAGAAGGGGGGGAGCTATGGCTACACCTTC.

The gene calls are TRBV2 and TRBJ2-5, with 9 bases matching TRBD1. Germline values: CDR1 SNHLY, CDR2 FYNNEI. This CDR3 spans 15 amino acids. V gave up 6 bases and J gave up 3 bases; unmatched junction bases: 8. The CDR3 is CASSKDRGGKETQYF. The DNA of the CDR3 is TGTGCCAGCAGCAAGGACAGGGGAGGAAAAGAGACCCAGTACTTC.

At least ten counts were recorded for this clonotype. The chain joins TRBV5-1 to TRBJ2-7; D ambiguous. Trimming cost V 5 bases and J 1 base, with 4 bases left between them. The CDR3 is 11 residues long. CDR1 is SGHRS and CDR2 is YFSETQ in the germline V gene. Here the CDR3 reads CASRGSYEQYF. For the CDR3, the DNA is TGCGCCAGCAGGGGGTCCTACGAGCAGTACTTC.

This chain joins TRBV29-1 and TRBJ2-1; TRBD2 agrees at 7 bases. The germline gives CDR1 SQVTM, CDR2 ANQGSEA. The CDR3 spans 13 residues. V lost 5 bases and J lost 0; bases outside the gene matches: 1. The chain's CDR3 is CSVIAGSYNEQFF. The CDR3 DNA is TGCAGCGTTATAGCGGGCTCCTACAATGAGCAGTTCTTC.

The chain uses TRBV12-3 or TRBV12-4 and TRBJ1-5; TRBD1 agrees at 7 bases. The junction had 3 bases not matched to a gene; V was cut back by 4 bases and J by 6 bases. The CDR3 totals 13 residues. The CDR3 here is CASSSTGLQPQHF. Here the CDR3 DNA reads TGTGCCAGCAGTTCGACAGGGCTTCAGCCCCAGCATTTT.

This clonotype occurred a few times. CDR3 in amino acids: CASSFSGTYNNYGYTF. As DNA, the CDR3 is TGTGCCAGCAGCTTTTCCGGGACGTATAATAACTATGGCTACACCTTC. The chain is built from TRBV7-9 and TRBJ1-2; D might be TRBD1 (5 bases). The CDR3 extends over 16 amino acids. The V gene lost 3 bases and the J gene lost 1 base, with 15 bases spanning the gap. Germline V gene lookup returns CDR1 SEHNR and CDR2 FQNEAQ (reference sequence).

This clonotype was seen only a few times. The rearrangement links TRBV19 to TRBJ2-7; D gene uncertain. The CDR3 runs 13 residues. The germline V gene has CDR1 LNHDA and CDR2 SQIVND (reference sequence). V was shortened by 1 base and J by 3 bases, with 7 bases between the two germline ends. As DNA, the CDR3 is TGTGCCAGTAGTATAGGGGAAGTCTACGAGCAGTACTTC. Protein product: CASSIGEVYEQYF.

CDR3 nucleotide sequence: TGTGCCAGCAGCCCCCACCGCGGGGGGGCTCTGGCACTTAACATTCAGTACTTC. Protein product: CASSPHRGGALALNIQYF. The chain recombines TRBV4-2 with TRBJ2-4; TRBD2 matches 9 bases. CDR1 and CDR2 from the germline V gene are LGHNA and YNFKEQ. V was clipped by 4 bases and J by 7 bases; unmatched bases: 17. The CDR3 totals 18 residues.

This chain connects TRBV7-9 to TRBJ1-1; 9 nucleotides line up with TRBD1. This CDR3 is built from 14 residues. CDR1 SEHNR and CDR2 FQNEAQ come from the germline V gene (reference sequence). Trimming cost V 6 bases and J 2 bases; bases outside gene matches: 4. The CDR3 coding sequence is TGTGCCAGCAGATTGGACAGGGGCAACACTGAAGCTTTCTTT. This translates into CASRLDRGNTEAFF.

This clonotype appeared a few times. The rearrangement uses TRBV4-1 and TRBJ2-5; D might be TRBD2 (6 bases). Germline values: CDR1 MGHRA, CDR2 YSYEKL. V was trimmed by 2 bases and J by 3 bases, leaving 13 bases between them. The CDR3 totals 15 residues. CDR3 residues: CASSQYWTGEETQYF. The CDR3 DNA reads TGCGCCAGCAGCCAATACTGGACGGGAGAAGAGACCCAGTACTTC.

This clonotype was seen a handful of times. The chain has TRBV20-1 and TRBJ2-1; D possibly uses TRBD1 or TRBD2 (5 bases each). Germline V CDR1 and CDR2: DFQATT, SNEGSKA (reference sequence). Trimming cost V 4 bases and J 7 bases, with 17 bases left between them. This CDR3 spans 14 amino acids. CDR3 nucleotides: TGCAGTGCTAACGGGGCTCGAAGTGGGAATGAGCAGTTCTTC. This translates into CSANGARSGNEQFF.

The rearrangement links TRBV20-1 to TRBJ2-7; 8 bases align to TRBD1. V lost 0 bases to trimming and J lost 2 bases; unmatched junction nucleotides: 6. Germline assignment: CDR1 DFQATT and CDR2 SNEGSKA (reference sequence). CDR3 size: 15 residues. The CDR3 DNA reads TGCAGTGCTAGAGATCTTGGACAGGGTCCCTACGAGCAGTACTTC. Protein: CSARDLGQGPYEQYF.